What follows describes a single T cell receptor beta chain. TCRdb re-called the 5' RACE reads with MiXCR, one entry per CDR3 protein. The sample shows about 630,000 distinct CDR3 sequences, roughly 12% of them seen only once. This sample is drawn from a study of T cells after yellow fever vaccination. Trimming took off 5 bases at V and 5 bases at J, with 11 bases between the two ends. The CDR3 contains 13 residues. The germline V gene has CDR1 SGHTA and CDR2 FQGNSA. V gene TRBV7-2 combines with J gene TRBJ2-3, with unresolved D. The starting material was PBMCs, obtained on the day of the yellow fever booster vaccination. The sequence was collected from a man between 25 and 39 years old who received the YFV17D yellow fever vaccine. In DNA form, the CDR3 reads TGTGCCAGCAGCCCCTCGTTTGGAGATACGCAGTATTTT. As protein: CASSPSFGDTQYF.